The 3 T cell receptor beta chains given below trace back to one sample, sequenced in a study of T cell repertoires in cytomegalovirus infection (dated by TCRdb to about 2019). The data were produced on an Illumina HiSeq 1500. Using fastp at Q25 and MiXCR, TCRdb reprocessed the public reads and kept productive beta chains. Merged by CDR3 protein, the rows form single entries marked with the most common genes and DNA. The sample table holds 150,000 to 200,000 distinct CDR3 sequences, of which about 15% were seen once. The ten largest clonotypes hold 25% to 30% of the sample. The sequenced material came from PBMCs. These receptors originate from a human donor in good health (CMV status not recorded). Some clones in this sample may be carry-over from other donors' samples.

This clonotype was recorded a few times. The V and J genes are TRBV7-8 and TRBJ1-5; D is ambiguous. V gave up 1 base and J gave up 3 bases, with 13 bases separating them. Germline CDR1 and CDR2: SGHVS and FQNEAQ. The CDR3 consists of 16 residues. In DNA form, the CDR3 reads TGTGCCAGCAGCTTAGTGTGGGATAAGGACAATCAGCCCCAGCATTTT. It codes for CASSLVWDKDNQPQHF.

The chain has TRBV11-2 and TRBJ2-5; 12 nucleotides line up with TRBD2. In germline, CDR1 is SGHAT, CDR2 FQNNGV. The CDR3 extends over 16 amino acids. V lost 4 bases and J lost 6; bases outside the gene matches: 9. The CDR3: CASSSLLAGGRKTQYF. The CDR3 nucleotides are TGTGCCAGCAGCTCCCTCCTAGCGGGAGGGCGAAAGACCCAGTACTTC.

This clonotype was observed a handful of times. The J gene is TRBJ1-2, the V gene TRBV2; no firm D call. The CDR3 sequence is 13 residues long. Looked up from germline, CDR1 is SNHLY and CDR2 is FYNNEI. V lost 2 bases, J lost 3 bases, and 7 bases lay in between. The CDR3: CASSERADYGYTF. In DNA form, the CDR3 reads TGTGCCAGCAGTGAAAGGGCAGACTATGGCTACACCTTC.